Listed below are T cell receptor beta chains from one sample, sequenced in a study of T cells in Graves' hyperthyroidism and ophthalmopathy. MiXCR, applied by TCRdb to the multiplex PCR reads, yields one record per CDR3 protein. The sample holds approximately 640,000 distinct CDR3 sequences, about 45% seen once. Sequencing used peripheral blood or thyroid tissue (not recorded which). The receptor source for this set is an adult man with Graves' disease, either hyperthyroidism or ophthalmopathy (not recorded which). CDR3s include the opening cysteine and the closing phenylalanine or tryptophan. Clone size is shown for a subset of rows, as once, few, many or a class of expanded clone.

v_gene: TRBV24-1
abundance: NA
j_gene: TRBJ2-5
CDR3aa: CATSDPIGTAQETQYF

v_gene: TRBV7-2
abundance: few
j_gene: TRBJ1-5
CDR3aa: CASSQEHNSNQPQHF

v_gene: TRBV19
abundance: few
j_gene: TRBJ2-7
CDR3aa: CASSTTYRGDEQYF

v_gene: TRBV2
abundance: NA
j_gene: TRBJ2-7
CDR3aa: CASSARMSGGIYEQYF

v_gene: TRBV6-6
abundance: many
j_gene: TRBJ2-2
CDR3aa: CASGARNTGELFF

v_gene: TRBV7-2
abundance: many
j_gene: TRBJ1-4
CDR3aa: CASSTPGWKLFF

v_gene: TRBV29-1
abundance: NA
j_gene: TRBJ2-5
CDR3aa: CSVGVGIEETQYF

v_gene: TRBV7-8
abundance: few
j_gene: TRBJ1-5
CDR3aa: CASSPLRVGSNQPQHF

v_gene: TRBV10-3
abundance: many
j_gene: TRBJ1-6
CDR3aa: CASSPIIRDRPNSPLHF

v_gene: TRBV24-1
abundance: NA
j_gene: TRBJ2-5
CDR3aa: CATSDWGRGRETQYF

v_gene: TRBV7-9
abundance: once
j_gene: TRBJ1-4
CDR3aa: CASSQNINEKLFF

v_gene: TRBV20-1
abundance: few
j_gene: TRBJ1-2
CDR3aa: CSASPPKDYGYTF

v_gene: TRBV25-1
abundance: NA
j_gene: TRBJ1-1
CDR3aa: CASSIGSWGTEAFF

v_gene: TRBV12-3/TRBV12-4
abundance: NA
j_gene: TRBJ1-3
CDR3aa: CASKIFLSTIYF

v_gene: TRBV20-1
abundance: NA
j_gene: TRBJ2-7
CDR3aa: CSARGTSLNEQYF

v_gene: TRBV29-1
abundance: many
j_gene: TRBJ1-4
CDR3aa: CSVDTGTGNEKLFF

v_gene: TRBV29-1
abundance: NA
j_gene: TRBJ1-2
CDR3aa: CSVVREAGGYGYTF

v_gene: TRBV7-2
abundance: NA
j_gene: TRBJ1-4
CDR3aa: CASSHPTGNEKLFF

v_gene: TRBV20-1
abundance: NA
j_gene: TRBJ2-7
CDR3aa: CSATDRGHYEQYF

v_gene: TRBV7-9
abundance: few
j_gene: TRBJ1-5
CDR3aa: CASSFGDYSNQPQHF

v_gene: TRBV10-3
abundance: many
j_gene: TRBJ2-2
CDR3aa: CAIAGGTGKSGELFF

v_gene: TRBV25-1
abundance: NA
j_gene: TRBJ1-2
CDR3aa: CASSANGYGYTF

v_gene: TRBV10-3
abundance: NA
j_gene: TRBJ1-2
CDR3aa: CAISESGRPYGYTF

v_gene: TRBV20-1
abundance: many
j_gene: TRBJ1-6
CDR3aa: CSARRDRDSPLHF

v_gene: TRBV3-1
abundance: NA
j_gene: TRBJ2-7
CDR3aa: CASSLTLAGVYEQYF

v_gene: TRBV10-3
abundance: once
j_gene: TRBJ2-5
CDR3aa: CASERLGQETQYF

v_gene: TRBV29-1
abundance: NA
j_gene: TRBJ1-2
CDR3aa: CSVDRDRGLSAKGYTF

v_gene: TRBV20-1
abundance: NA
j_gene: TRBJ2-5
CDR3aa: CSARDRASGRETQYF

v_gene: TRBV12-3/TRBV12-4
abundance: few
j_gene: TRBJ2-5
CDR3aa: CASSLGQLETQYF

v_gene: TRBV10-3
abundance: many
j_gene: TRBJ2-6
CDR3aa: CAISVGNSGANVLTF

v_gene: TRBV2
abundance: few
j_gene: TRBJ1-6
CDR3aa: CASSLRADYNSPLHF

v_gene: TRBV7-4
abundance: NA
j_gene: TRBJ1-2
CDR3aa: CASSGDRVPNYGYTF

v_gene: TRBV6-6
abundance: NA
j_gene: TRBJ1-2
CDR3aa: CASSDRDRNYGYTF

v_gene: TRBV9
abundance: NA
j_gene: TRBJ1-4
CDR3aa: CASSPASGGNEKLFF

v_gene: TRBV7-2
abundance: NA
j_gene: TRBJ1-4
CDR3aa: CASSTSLLQGQLFF

v_gene: TRBV2
abundance: NA
j_gene: TRBJ1-3
CDR3aa: CASSQRLAGNTIYF

v_gene: TRBV6-1
abundance: few
j_gene: TRBJ1-5
CDR3aa: CASSDGVNQPQHF

v_gene: TRBV24-1
abundance: many
j_gene: TRBJ2-7
CDR3aa: CATSDPGRAGSAEQYF

v_gene: TRBV29-1
abundance: NA
j_gene: TRBJ2-5
CDR3aa: CSGGGGQETQYF

v_gene: TRBV7-9
abundance: NA
j_gene: TRBJ1-6
CDR3aa: CASSLARRGGVSPLHF

v_gene: TRBV12-3/TRBV12-4
abundance: many
j_gene: TRBJ1-1
CDR3aa: CASSRYLNTEAFF

v_gene: TRBV20-1
abundance: once
j_gene: TRBJ2-5
CDR3aa: CSARTPGGESETQYF

v_gene: TRBV24-1
abundance: once
j_gene: TRBJ2-5
CDR3aa: CATSWDSGLDSKKTQYF

v_gene: TRBV15
abundance: many
j_gene: TRBJ2-7
CDR3aa: CATSSPRGTYEQYF

v_gene: TRBV7-9
abundance: NA
j_gene: TRBJ2-5
CDR3aa: CASTPGLAGLYQETQYF

v_gene: TRBV2
abundance: many
j_gene: TRBJ1-1
CDR3aa: CASRDRTMNTEAFF